Below are 19 T cell receptor beta chains sequenced from a single sample in a study of blood T cell repertoires in COVID-19. Only in-frame clones appear in the TCRdb table, and some are missing; sequencing was by immunoSEQ multiplex PCR. The sample lists about 160,000 clones, around 93% occurring once. Sequencing used peripheral blood. These receptors originate from a man in his thirties or forties with COVID-19, enrolled during active disease.

V usage is TRBV20-1 and J usage is TRBJ1-1; 8 bases match TRBD1. CDR1 and CDR2 from the germline V gene are DFQATT and SNEGSKA (reference sequence). CDR3 length: 10 residues. V lost 6 bases to trimming and J lost 11 bases; unmatched junction nucleotides: 5. The CDR3 DNA reads as TGCAGTGCGGGACAGGCGAGGGCTTTCTTT. Translating gives CSAGQARAFF.

The V call is TRBV27, the J call TRBJ1-1; 9 nucleotides line up with TRBD1. The trim removed 5 bases at V and 6 bases at J, leaving 4 bases unmatched. The germline V gene encodes CDR1 MNHEY and CDR2 SMNVEV (reference sequence). The CDR3 is 13 amino acids. The CDR3 nucleotides are TGTGCCAGCAGTACGACAGGGGGGTCTGAAGCTTTCTTT. This translates into CASSTTGGSEAFF.

The chain carries TRBV15 and TRBJ2-3, with D possibly matching TRBD1 (5 bases). The CDR3 sequence is 14 residues long. V was trimmed by 7 bases and J by 6 bases, leaving 17 bases between them. Germline CDR1 is LNHNV and CDR2 is YYDKDF (reference sequence). The DNA for the CDR3 is TGTGCCACCAAGGGCAGGGCGGTTTTGGATACGCAGTATTTT. Translation gives CATKGRAVLDTQYF.

This chain links TRBV7-8 with TRBJ2-1, with TRBD2 matching 8 bases. CDR1 is SGHVS and CDR2 is FQNEAQ in the germline V gene. CDR3 length equals 16 residues. V was clipped by 1 base and J by 7 bases; unmatched bases: 9. The CDR3 DNA is TGTGCCAGCAGCTTAGGGGTAGCGGGGATTGTTAATGAGCAGTTCTTC. Protein sequence: CASSLGVAGIVNEQFF.

The chain has TRBV13 and TRBJ2-3; D is undetermined. Germline values: CDR1 PRHDT, CDR2 FYEKMQ (reference sequence). This CDR3 region has 12 residues. V was pared by 6 bases and J by 5 bases, with 9 bases between. CDR3 residues: CASSQARDTQYF. CDR3 bases: TGTGCCAGCAGTCAAGCACGAGATACGCAGTATTTT.

The genes are TRBV7-2 and TRBJ1-4; 10 bases are shared with TRBD1. V dropped 0 bases and J dropped 7; count of bases not matched to a gene: 2. Germline V gene lookup returns CDR1 SGHTA and CDR2 FQGNSA. The CDR3 is 15 residues long. CDR3 nucleotide sequence: TGTGCCAGCAGCTTAGCTGGGACAGGGGTTGAAAAACTGTTTTTT. This sequence encodes CASSLAGTGVEKLFF.

V gene TRBV12-5 combines with J gene TRBJ1-3; TRBD1 agrees at 7 bases. The germline CDR1 and CDR2 sequences are LGHNT and FRNRAP. Trimming took 7 bases from V and 2 from J; bases not matched to a gene: 5. The CDR3 is 14 residues long. CDR3: CASAQGGAGNTIYF. The CDR3 bases are TGTGCTAGTGCCCAGGGGGGTGCTGGAAACACCATATATTTT.

The chain employs TRBV7-9 and TRBJ1-1; 9 positions match TRBD1. J lost 0 bases, V lost 3 bases, and 2 bases had no gene match. The CDR3 has 15 residues. Looked up from germline, CDR1 is SEHNR and CDR2 is FQNEAQ (reference sequence). CDR3 in DNA: TGTGCCAGCAGCTTCGGACAGGGGCTGAACACTGAAGCTTTCTTT. Residues: CASSFGQGLNTEAFF.

This chain links TRBV4-3 with TRBJ2-1; 10 bases map to TRBD1. Germline V lookup: CDR1 LGHNA, CDR2 YSLEER. V gave up 5 bases and J gave up 4 bases; unmatched junction bases: 2. There are 14 residues in the CDR3. Written as DNA, the CDR3 is TGCGCCAGCAGCGGACAGGGGGGATACAATGAGCAGTTCTTC. Residues: CASSGQGGYNEQFF.

As DNA, the CDR3 is TGTGCCAGCAGGGGGGGAAGCTATGGCTACACCTTC. As protein: CASRGGSYGYTF. The chain recombines TRBV9 with TRBJ1-2, with D perhaps matching TRBD1 (5 bases). V lost 5 bases and J 4 bases, leaving 9 bases between the germline ends. Germline values: CDR1 SGDLS, CDR2 YYNGEE. CDR3 length: 12 residues.

This clone was detected many times. The chain joins TRBV6-2 or TRBV6-3 to TRBJ2-1; TRBD2 aligns across 15 bases. Trimming removed 6 bases from V and 8 bases from J; junction bases left unmatched: 5. Per germline, CDR1 MNHEY and CDR2 SVGEGT. CDR3 length: 15 amino acids. The CDR3: CASSRTSGGADEQFF. The CDR3 region has the DNA TGTGCCAGCAGCCGGACTAGCGGGGGGGCGGATGAGCAGTTCTTC.

This clone was seen a handful of times. The V call is TRBV4-3, the J call TRBJ2-1; weak D call: TRBD1 (6 bases). Germline CDR1 reads LGHNA; CDR2 reads YSLEER. Trimming took off 0 bases at V and 2 bases at J, with 11 bases between the two ends. The CDR3 extends over 16 amino acids. The CDR3 DNA reads as TGCGCCAGCAGCCAAGACAGTCAGGGGACCTACAATGAGCAGTTCTTC. Translation gives CASSQDSQGTYNEQFF.

CDR3 DNA: TGTGCCAGCAGTTACTCGATCAGGATAACCTACAATGAGCAGTTCTTC. Its translation is CASSYSIRITYNEQFF. The chain combines TRBV6-2 or TRBV6-3 with TRBJ2-1; no definite D call. Germline lookup yields CDR1 MNHEY and CDR2 SVGEGT. The V end lost 0 bases, the J end lost 2 bases, and 11 bases lay between the germline ends. CDR3 length: 16 amino acids.

The chain recombines TRBV19 with TRBJ2-7; TRBD1 aligns across 8 bases. Germline V gene sequence: CDR1 LNHDA, CDR2 SQIVND (reference sequence). After removal of 5 bases from V and 0 bases from J, the junction contained 15 bases not matched to a gene. This CDR3 is built from 18 residues. CDR3 DNA sequence: TGTGCCAGTAGTCACCAGGCCGGGACAGGTTTTATCTCCTACGAGCAGTACTTC. Amino acid sequence: CASSHQAGTGFISYEQYF.

The chain couples TRBV6-5 to TRBJ1-1, with D possibly being TRBD1 (5 bases). The CDR3 is 15 amino acids. V was shortened by 6 bases and J by 0 bases, with 14 bases between the two germline ends. Germline values: CDR1 MNHEY, CDR2 SVGAGI. CDR3 coding DNA: TGTGCCAGCAGAGAGTTGGGGCAGCTGAACACTGAAGCTTTCTTT. Encoded protein: CASRELGQLNTEAFF.

This chain uses TRBV7-9 with TRBJ1-2, with D perhaps matching TRBD1 (6 bases). The CDR3 spans 13 residues. With 5 bases removed from V and 7 bases from J, the gap between germline ends came to 14 bases. Germline assignment: CDR1 SEHNR and CDR2 FQNEAQ (reference sequence). The CDR3 bases are TGTGCCAGCAGCAGTACAGGGTACCCTGGCTACACCTTC. It specifies CASSSTGYPGYTF. Looking up the rest from reference TRBV7-9 and TRBJ1-2 gives the full variable domain: DTGVSQNPRHKITKRGQNVTFRCDPISEHNRLYWYRQTLGQGPEFLTYFQNEAQLEKSRLLSDRFSAERPKGSFSTLEIQRTEQGDSAMYLCASSSTGYPGYTFGSGTRLTVV.

This chain uses TRBV28 with TRBJ2-1, with TRBD1 matching 9 bases. V dropped 7 bases and J dropped 6; count of bases not matched to a gene: 10. The germline V gene encodes CDR1 MDHEN and CDR2 SYDVKM. The CDR3 runs to 15 residues. CDR3 bases: TGTGCCAGCATCACACAGGGGGCTACAGGCAATGAGCAGTTCTTC. Protein sequence: CASITQGATGNEQFF. Combining the CDR3 with reference TRBV28 and TRBJ2-1 gives the whole variable domain DVKVTQSSRYLVKRTGEKVFLECVQDMDHENMFWYRQDPGLGLRLIYFSYDVKMKEKGDIPEGYSVSREKKERFSLILESASTNQTSMYLCASITQGATGNEQFFGPGTRLTVL.

The chain employs TRBV28 and TRBJ1-1; D uncertain. There are 15 residues in the CDR3. CDR1 is MDHEN, CDR2 SYDVKM, per germline. The V and J ends lost 2 bases and 2 bases respectively, with 12 bases between them. CDR3 sequence reads: CASSLPPGYNTEAFF. In nucleotides, the CDR3 is TGTGCCAGCAGTTTACCTCCGGGTTACAACACTGAAGCTTTCTTT.

This chain uses TRBV7-9 with TRBJ2-7; TRBD2 might be the D (5 bases). V lost 5 bases to trimming and J lost 6 bases, with 17 bases between them. The CDR3 contains 14 residues. CDR1 SEHNR and CDR2 FQNEAQ come from the germline V gene (reference sequence). CDR3 loop: CASSLEASSGEQYF. DNA of the CDR3: TGTGCCAGCAGCCTCGAGGCTAGCTCGGGCGAGCAGTACTTC.